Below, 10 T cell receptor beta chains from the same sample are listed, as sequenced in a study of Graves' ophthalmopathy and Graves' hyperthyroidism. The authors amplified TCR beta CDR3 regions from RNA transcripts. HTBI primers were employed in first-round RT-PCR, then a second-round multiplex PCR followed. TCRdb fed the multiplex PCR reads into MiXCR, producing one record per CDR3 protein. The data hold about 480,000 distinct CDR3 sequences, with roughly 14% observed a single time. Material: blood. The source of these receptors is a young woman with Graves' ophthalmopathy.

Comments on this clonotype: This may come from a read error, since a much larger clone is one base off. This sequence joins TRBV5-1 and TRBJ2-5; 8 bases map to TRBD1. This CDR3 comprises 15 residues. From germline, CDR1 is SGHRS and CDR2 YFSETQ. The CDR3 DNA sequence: TGCGCCATCAGCTTGGCTCAGGGGGCCCAAGAGACCCAGTACTTC. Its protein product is CAISLAQGAQETQYF.

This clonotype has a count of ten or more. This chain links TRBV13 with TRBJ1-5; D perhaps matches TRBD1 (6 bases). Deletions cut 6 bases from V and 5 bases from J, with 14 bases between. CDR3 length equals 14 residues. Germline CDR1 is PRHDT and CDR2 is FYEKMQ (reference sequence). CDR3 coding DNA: TGTGCCAGCAGTTCCGGGGGCCACGATCAGCCCCAGCATTTT. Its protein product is CASSSGGHDQPQHF.

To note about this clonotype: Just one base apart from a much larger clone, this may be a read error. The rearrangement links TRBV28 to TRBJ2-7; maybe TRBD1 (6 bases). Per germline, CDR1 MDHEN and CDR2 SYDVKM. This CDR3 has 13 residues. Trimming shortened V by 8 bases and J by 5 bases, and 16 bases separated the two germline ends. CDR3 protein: CASGRLGADEQYF. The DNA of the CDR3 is TGTGCCAGCGGAAGACTGGGGGCTGACGAGCAGTACTTC.

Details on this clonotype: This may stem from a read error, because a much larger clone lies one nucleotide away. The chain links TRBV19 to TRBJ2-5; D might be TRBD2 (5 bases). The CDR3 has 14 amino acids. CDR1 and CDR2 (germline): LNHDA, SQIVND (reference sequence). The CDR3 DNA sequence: TGTGTCAGTAGTATTGTCCCCCCTCGGGGGACCCAGTACTTC. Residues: CVSSIVPPRGTQYF.

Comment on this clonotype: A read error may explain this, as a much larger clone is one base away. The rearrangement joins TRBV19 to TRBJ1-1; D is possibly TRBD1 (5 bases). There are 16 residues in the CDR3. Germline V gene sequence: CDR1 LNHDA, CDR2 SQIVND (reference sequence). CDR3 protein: CASSGYQGTGNTEACF. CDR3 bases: TGTGCCAGTAGTGGGTACCAAGGGACGGGGAACACTGAAGCTTGCTTT.

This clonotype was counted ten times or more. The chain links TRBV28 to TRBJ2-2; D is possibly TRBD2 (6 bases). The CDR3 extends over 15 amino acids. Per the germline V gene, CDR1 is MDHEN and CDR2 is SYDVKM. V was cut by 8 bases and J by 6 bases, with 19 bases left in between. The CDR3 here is CASRRPLTSPGELFF. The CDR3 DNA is TGTGCCAGCCGTCGACCCCTAACTAGCCCCGGGGAGCTGTTTTTT.

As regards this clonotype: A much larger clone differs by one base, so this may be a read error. CDR3 sequence: CASSIAQGGTPYEQYF. The DNA of the CDR3 is TGTGCCAGCAGCATTGCCCAGGGCGGAACCCCCTACGAGCAGTACTTC. The rearrangement uses TRBV11-2 and TRBJ2-7, with D possibly TRBD1 on 5 matching bases. The germline V gene encodes CDR1 SGHAT and CDR2 FQNNGV. V was shortened by 5 bases and J by 2 bases, with 19 bases between the two germline ends. This CDR3 contains 16 residues.

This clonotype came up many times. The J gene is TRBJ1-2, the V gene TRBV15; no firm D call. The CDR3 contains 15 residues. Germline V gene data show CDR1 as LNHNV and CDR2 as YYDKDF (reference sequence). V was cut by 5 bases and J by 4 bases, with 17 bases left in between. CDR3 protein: CATSPLAQQRYGYTF. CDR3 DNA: TGTGCCACCAGCCCCCTGGCGCAGCAACGCTATGGCTACACCTTC.

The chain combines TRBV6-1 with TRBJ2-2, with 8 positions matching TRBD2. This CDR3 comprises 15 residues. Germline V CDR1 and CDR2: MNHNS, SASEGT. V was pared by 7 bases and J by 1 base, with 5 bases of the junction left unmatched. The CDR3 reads CASMGSGRNTGELFF. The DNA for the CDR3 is TGTGCCAGCATGGGAAGCGGGAGGAACACCGGGGAGCTGTTTTTT.

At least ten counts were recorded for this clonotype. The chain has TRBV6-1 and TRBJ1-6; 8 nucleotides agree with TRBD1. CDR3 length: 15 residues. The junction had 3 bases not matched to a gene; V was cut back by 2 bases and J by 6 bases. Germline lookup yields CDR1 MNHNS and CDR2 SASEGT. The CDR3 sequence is CASSERTGINSPLHF. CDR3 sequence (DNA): TGTGCCAGCAGTGAAAGGACAGGGATTAATTCACCCCTCCACTTT.